The 20 T cell receptor beta chains below come from one sample, sequenced in a study of blood T cell repertoires in COVID-19. Sequencing was performed with immunoSEQ multiplex PCR; in TCRdb, only in-frame clones are kept and a portion is missing. Of 150,000 to 200,000 clones in the sample, 85% are singletons; the top ten hold approximately 1.1%. Specimen: peripheral blood. These receptors were taken from a man aged 40-49 years with acute or convalescent COVID-19.

In its sample, this clone was seen a few times. The chain combines TRBV2 with TRBJ1-5; the D gene is possibly TRBD1 (5 bases). CDR1 is SNHLY, CDR2 FYNNEI, per germline. Deletions cut 6 bases from V and 6 bases from J, with 18 bases between. The CDR3 has 15 amino acids. CDR3 DNA sequence: TGTGCCAGCAGGGAGACAGCAAGGGTGGCTCAGCCCCAGCATTTT. Translating it yields CASRETARVAQPQHF.

The chain recombines TRBV7-8 with TRBJ1-2; D ambiguous. The CDR3 covers 14 residues. V lost 5 bases and J 7 bases, leaving 17 bases between the germline ends. Germline V lookup: CDR1 SGHVS, CDR2 FQNEAQ. The CDR3 DNA is TGTGCCAGCAGCCTGGATCGCGGTAGGAGTGGCTACACCTTC. Amino acids: CASSLDRGRSGYTF.

The CDR3 DNA is TGTGCCACCAGTAGGCCTAGCGGGGGACAAGAGACCCAGTACTTC. Translation gives CATSRPSGGQETQYF. The chain joins TRBV24-1 to TRBJ2-5; 10 nucleotides line up with TRBD2. Germline trimming cut 6 bases from V and 2 bases from J; bases unmatched to any gene: 5. Germline values: CDR1 KGHDR, CDR2 SFDVKD. The CDR3 is 15 amino acids.

This clone was found once. The chain is built from TRBV4-1 and TRBJ1-1; D unclear. This CDR3 region has 16 residues. CDR1 and CDR2 from the germline V gene are MGHRA and YSYEKL. The germline V and J ends were trimmed by 0 bases and 1 base, with 12 bases remaining between them. CDR3 sequence reads: CASSQDPYPQNTEAFF. DNA of the CDR3: TGCGCCAGCAGCCAAGATCCCTACCCCCAGAACACTGAAGCTTTCTTT.

The rearrangement links TRBV7-3 to TRBJ2-3, with 9 bases fitting TRBD2. With V trimmed by 3 bases and J by 1 base, 8 bases remained unmatched. The germline V gene has CDR1 SGHTA and CDR2 FQGTGA. The CDR3 is made up of 17 amino acids. CDR3 nucleotides: TGTGCCAGCAGCTTTTCCGTCGGCGGGGGGGGCACAGATACGCAGTATTTT. Protein sequence: CASSFSVGGGGTDTQYF.

V and J are TRBV5-4 and TRBJ1-5; a weak D match, TRBD1 (5 bases). Germline V gene lookup returns CDR1 SGHNT and CDR2 YYREEE (reference sequence). Trimming removed 4 bases from V and 4 bases from J, with 12 bases in between. CDR3 length equals 14 residues. CDR3 protein: CASSDGGVNQPQHF. The CDR3 nucleotides read TGTGCCAGCAGCGATGGGGGGGTGAATCAGCCCCAGCATTTT.

The chain recombines TRBV4-3 with TRBJ2-5, with 9 bases identical to TRBD1. The V gene's germline CDR1 is LGHNA and CDR2 YSLEER. The CDR3 is 15 residues long. Trimming removed 4 bases from V and 1 base from J; junction bases left unmatched: 4. The chain's CDR3 is CASSRTTGGQETQYF. As DNA, the CDR3 is TGCGCCAGCAGCCGAACGACAGGGGGCCAAGAGACCCAGTACTTC.

This clone was seen more than once but under ten times. The chain combines TRBV18 with TRBJ1-2; 8 positions match TRBD1. J lost 7 bases, V lost 4 bases, and 8 bases had no gene match. The CDR3 extends over 14 amino acids. CDR1 and CDR2 (germline): KGHSH, LQKENI. The CDR3 sequence is CASSLLDRDSGYTF. The CDR3 nucleotides are TGTGCCAGCTCACTACTGGACAGGGATAGTGGCTACACCTTC.

This clone was recorded once. The genes are TRBV7-8 and TRBJ1-6; maybe TRBD1 (5 bases). CDR1 is SGHVS and CDR2 is FQNEAQ in the germline V gene. This CDR3 spans 15 amino acids. V dropped 1 base and J dropped 13 bases, with 17 bases sitting between them. The CDR3 region has the DNA TGTGCCAGCAGCTTAGAAGGGACTTCAATTCCCCCCCTCCACTTT. Residues: CASSLEGTSIPPLHF.

J is TRBJ1-2 and V is TRBV5-1; D gene unclear. The germline CDR1 and CDR2 sequences are SGHRS and YFSETQ. The CDR3 spans 14 residues. V was cut by 0 bases and J by 3 bases, with 9 bases left in between. The CDR3 bases are TGCGCCAGCAGCTTGGCCACCCAGGACTATGGCTACACCTTC. This gives the protein CASSLATQDYGYTF.

This chain joins TRBV6-6 and TRBJ1-3; D is possibly TRBD1 (5 bases). Trimming removed 5 bases at V and 0 bases at J, with 17 bases between. Per germline, CDR1 MNHNY and CDR2 SVGAGI (reference sequence). This CDR3 has 17 residues. CDR3 sequence: CASSLSQASTSGNTIYF. CDR3 coding DNA: TGTGCCAGCAGTCTATCACAGGCCTCTACCTCTGGAAACACCATATATTTT.

In this sample, this clone turned up a few times. The chain carries TRBV5-6 and TRBJ1-5; 8 positions match TRBD1. Germline CDR1 SGHDT, CDR2 YYEEEE. The CDR3 extends over 13 amino acids. V trimming: 5 bases; J trimming: 5 bases; junction bases outside the gene matches: 3. The CDR3 DNA is TGTGCCAGCAGTTACAGGGGGGATCAGCCCCAGCATTTT. Its protein product is CASSYRGDQPQHF. The full variable domain, its missing parts supplied by reference TRBV5-6 and TRBJ1-5, is DAGVTQSPTHLIKTRGQQVTLRCSPKSGHDTVSWYQQALGQGPQFIFQYYEEEERQRGNFPDRFSGHQFPNYSSELNVNALLLGDSALYLCASSYRGDQPQHFGDGTRLSIL.

The chain uses TRBV19 and TRBJ1-2, with D possibly matching TRBD1 (5 bases). The CDR3 is made up of 13 amino acids. CDR1 and CDR2 from the germline V gene are LNHDA and SQIVND (reference sequence). V was cut by 3 bases and J by 6 bases, with 11 bases left in between. The CDR3 nucleotides read TGTGCCAGTAGTATTAACGGAGGGGATGGCTACACCTTC. This encodes CASSINGGDGYTF.

This chain connects TRBV3-1 (or the pseudogene TRBV3-2) to TRBJ1-2, with D possibly matching TRBD1 (5 bases). Trimming took off 4 bases at V and 4 bases at J, with 13 bases between the two ends. The germline gives CDR1 LGHDT, CDR2 YNNKEL (reference sequence). There are 14 residues in the CDR3. CDR3 sequence reads: CASSPGRGGYGYTF. CDR3 DNA: TGTGCCAGCAGCCCCGGAAGGGGCGGCTATGGCTACACCTTC.

The chain joins TRBV29-1 to TRBJ1-2; 7 bases align to TRBD1. In germline, CDR1 is SQVTM, CDR2 ANQGSEA. This CDR3 is 13 amino acids long. With V trimmed by 7 bases and J by 2 bases, 7 bases remained unmatched. CDR3 sequence (DNA): TGCAGCGGTACCGAACAGGGGAACTATGGCTACACCTTC. It translates to CSGTEQGNYGYTF. The whole variable domain, filled in from reference TRBV29-1 and TRBJ1-2, reads SAVISQKPSRDICQRGTSLTIQCQVDSQVTMMFWYRQQPGQSLTLIATANQGSEATYESGFVIDKFPISRPNLTFSTLTVSNMSPEDSSIYLCSGTEQGNYGYTFGSGTRLTVV.

The genes are TRBV2 and TRBJ2-3; 11 bases align to TRBD2. This CDR3 is 15 amino acids long. With 4 bases clipped from V and 6 bases from J, the junction kept 6 bases outside the gene matches. CDR1 is SNHLY and CDR2 is FYNNEI in the germline V gene. CDR3 DNA sequence: TGTGCCAGCAGTGGGGGACTAGCGGCGACGGATACGCAGTATTTT. Residues: CASSGGLAATDTQYF.

Only a few counts were recorded for this clone. V usage is TRBV6-5 and J usage is TRBJ1-1; the D gene is possibly TRBD1 (6 bases). The CDR3 spans 14 residues. The germline CDR1 and CDR2 sequences are MNHEY and SVGAGI. With 8 bases removed from V and 1 base from J, the gap between germline ends came to 14 bases. The DNA of the CDR3 is TGTGCCAGCGCACCAGGGGCTGAGAACACTGAAGCTTTCTTT. Translation gives CASAPGAENTEAFF.

The chain couples TRBV27 to TRBJ2-1; TRBD2 agrees at 10 bases. The germline gives CDR1 MNHEY, CDR2 SMNVEV (reference sequence). The CDR3 length is 16 residues. Trimming cost V 5 bases and J 0 bases; bases outside gene matches: 4. As DNA, the CDR3 is TGTGCCAGCAGTCAACTAGCGGGGATCTCCTACAATGAGCAGTTCTTC. Translated: CASSQLAGISYNEQFF.

The chain joins TRBV2 to TRBJ2-3, with TRBD2 matching 11 bases. There are 16 residues in the CDR3. The germline gives CDR1 SNHLY, CDR2 FYNNEI. The V gene end was trimmed by 6 bases and the J gene end by 7 bases; junction bases not matched to a gene: 12. CDR3 DNA: TGTGCCAGCAGCCCTAGGGATAGCGGGGGGGCGCATACGCAGTATTTT. This sequence encodes CASSPRDSGGAHTQYF.

This chain's CDR3 is CASSLVGRRTYEQYF. The CDR3 nucleotides read TGTGCCAGCAGCTTGGTGGGCAGGCGCACCTACGAGCAGTACTTC. The chain employs TRBV5-5 and TRBJ2-7; D remains ambiguous. The germline CDR1 and CDR2 sequences are SGHKS and YYEKEE (reference sequence). The CDR3 is made up of 15 amino acids. V lost 0 bases and J 2 bases, leaving 12 bases between the germline ends.